A selection of T cell receptor beta chains follows, all from one sample in a study of blood T cell repertoires in COVID-19. Sequencing was performed with immunoSEQ multiplex PCR; in TCRdb, only in-frame clones are kept and a portion is missing. The sample consists of some 57,000 clones, 86% of them appearing once. Sequencing was done on a sample of peripheral blood. These receptors all stem from a woman at least 80 years old with acute or convalescent COVID-19. CDR3s include the opening cysteine and the closing phenylalanine or tryptophan. The D gene is left open where the match is weak. The size field is filled for only some rows; it gives once, few, many or a size class.

d_call j_call v_call clone_size cdr3_aa cdr3_nt
. TRBJ1-5 TRBV29-1 . CSVQGRNQPQHF TGCAGCGTTCAAGGCAGGAATCAGCCCCAGCATTTT
TRBD1 TRBJ1-2 TRBV5-1 . CASSSMTGDYGYTF TGCGCCAGCAGCTCCATGACAGGGGACTATGGCTACACCTTC
. TRBJ2-7 TRBV5-1 once CASSLVGRSYEQYF TGCGCCAGCAGCTTGGTTGGGCGCTCCTACGAGCAGTACTTC
. TRBJ2-1 TRBV3-1/TRBV3-2 . CASSQDPRYRSYNEQFF TGTGCCAGCAGCCAAGACCCGAGATACAGGTCCTACAATGAGCAGTTCTTC
. TRBJ2-5 TRBV7-6 once CASSLTQIREETQYF TGTGCCAGCAGCTTAACCCAAATCCGGGAGGAGACCCAGTACTTC
. TRBJ2-1 TRBV5-1 . CASSLLGGIYEQFF TGCGCCAGCAGCTTGCTTGGAGGGATCTATGAGCAGTTCTTC
TRBD1 TRBJ1-1 TRBV7-9 . CASSLAWTGANTEAFF TGTGCCAGCAGCTTAGCGTGGACAGGGGCGAACACTGAAGCTTTCTTT
TRBD1 TRBJ1-2 TRBV28 . CASSSGQGRYGYTF TGTGCCAGCAGTTCGGGACAGGGCCGCTATGGCTACACCTTC
. TRBJ2-1 TRBV19 . CASSRDGRPNEQFF TGTGCCAGTAGTAGGGATGGGAGACCCAATGAGCAGTTCTTC
. TRBJ2-3 TRBV29-1 . CSVATDTQYF TGCAGCGTTGCGACAGATACGCAGTATTTT
TRBD1 TRBJ2-3 TRBV5-6 once CASSSLRDREARTDTQYF TGTGCCAGCAGCTCACTACGGGACAGGGAGGCCCGCACAGATACGCAGTATTTT
. TRBJ2-2 TRBV27 . CASKTRANTGELFF TGTGCCAGCAAGACACGTGCGAACACCGGGGAGCTGTTTTTT
. TRBJ2-3 TRBV5-4 . CASSLDLVSSTDTQYF TGTGCCAGCAGCTTGGATCTCGTCTCTAGCACAGATACGCAGTATTTT
. TRBJ2-7 TRBV28 . CASSTYYEQYF TGTGCCAGCAGTACCTACTACGAGCAGTACTTC
. TRBJ1-1 TRBV14 once CASSQLLSTVNTEAFF TGTGCCAGCAGCCAACTTTTGAGCACGGTGAACACTGAAGCTTTCTTT
. TRBJ1-3 TRBV3-1/TRBV3-2 . CASSQLGNTIYF TGTGCCAGCAGCCAACTAGGAAACACCATATATTTT
. TRBJ2-1 TRBV19 . CASSPRLYNEQFF TGTGCCAGTAGTCCACGACTATACAATGAGCAGTTCTTC
TRBD1 TRBJ2-7 TRBV28 . CASSLGTGGGYEQYF TGTGCCAGCAGTTTGGGGACAGGGGGCGGTTACGAGCAGTACTTC
TRBD1 TRBJ1-2 TRBV2 . CASSGGTGLGYTF TGTGCCAGCAGTGGGGGGACAGGGCTTGGCTACACCTTC
TRBD1 TRBJ2-7 TRBV29-1 . CSVESDRGYEQYF TGCAGCGTTGAATCGGACAGGGGTTACGAGCAGTACTTC
. TRBJ1-4 TRBV9 . CASSPRQATNEKLFF TGTGCCAGCAGCCCCCGACAGGCGACTAATGAAAAACTGTTTTTT
TRBD1 TRBJ1-6 TRBV4-2 . CASSQGTGPNSPLHF TGTGCCAGCAGCCAAGGGACAGGGCCTAATTCACCCCTCCACTTT
TRBD1 TRBJ1-6 TRBV19 . CASSIGQGNSPLHF TGTGCCAGTAGTATCGGACAGGGTAATTCACCCCTCCACTTT
TRBD1 TRBJ2-5 TRBV5-1 . CASSLAGQGEETQYF TGCGCCAGCAGCTTGGCCGGACAGGGGGAAGAGACCCAGTACTTC
TRBD1 TRBJ1-6 TRBV27 . CASRITGGNSPLHF TGTGCCAGCAGAATAACAGGGGGGAATTCACCCCTCCACTTT
. TRBJ2-3 TRBV19 . CASSAPGESTDTQYF TGTGCCAGTAGCGCCCCGGGGGAGAGCACAGATACGCAGTATTTT
TRBD1 TRBJ1-4 TRBV29-1 . CSVGFGTENEKLFF TGCAGCGTTGGATTCGGGACAGAGAATGAAAAACTGTTTTTT
. TRBJ1-2 TRBV28 . CASSPLAFVSNYGYTF TGTGCCAGCAGTCCCCTAGCCTTTGTCAGTAACTATGGCTACACCTTC
. TRBJ2-3 TRBV11-2 . CASSLRGRGGTDTQYF TGTGCCAGCAGCTTGAGAGGGCGGGGAGGCACAGATACGCAGTATTTT